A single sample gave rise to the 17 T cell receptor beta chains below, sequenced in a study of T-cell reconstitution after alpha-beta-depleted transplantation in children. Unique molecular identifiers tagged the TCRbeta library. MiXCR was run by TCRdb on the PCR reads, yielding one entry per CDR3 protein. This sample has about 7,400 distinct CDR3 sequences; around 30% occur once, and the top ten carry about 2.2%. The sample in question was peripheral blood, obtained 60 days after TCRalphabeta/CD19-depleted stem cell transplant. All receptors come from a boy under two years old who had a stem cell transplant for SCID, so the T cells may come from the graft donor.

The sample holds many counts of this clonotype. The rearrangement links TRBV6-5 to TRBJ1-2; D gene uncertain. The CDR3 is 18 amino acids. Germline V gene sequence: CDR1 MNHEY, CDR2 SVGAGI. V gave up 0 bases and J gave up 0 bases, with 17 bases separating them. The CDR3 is CASSYSEIGRQTNYGYTF. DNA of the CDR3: TGTGCCAGCAGTTACTCCGAGATTGGTCGGCAAACTAACTATGGCTACACCTTC.

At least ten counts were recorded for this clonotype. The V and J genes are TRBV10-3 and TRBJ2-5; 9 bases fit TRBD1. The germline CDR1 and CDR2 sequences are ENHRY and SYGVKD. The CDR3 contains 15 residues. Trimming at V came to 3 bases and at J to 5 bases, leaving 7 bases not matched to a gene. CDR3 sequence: CAISDGDRAGETQYF. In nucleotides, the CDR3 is TGTGCCATCAGTGATGGGGACAGGGCGGGGGAGACCCAGTACTTC.

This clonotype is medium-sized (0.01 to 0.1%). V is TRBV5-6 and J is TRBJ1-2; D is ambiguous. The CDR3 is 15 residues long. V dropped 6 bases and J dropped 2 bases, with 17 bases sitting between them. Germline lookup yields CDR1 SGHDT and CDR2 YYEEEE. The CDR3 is CASTTGSGANYGYTF. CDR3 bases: TGTGCCAGCACCACTGGGAGCGGCGCCAACTATGGCTACACCTTC.

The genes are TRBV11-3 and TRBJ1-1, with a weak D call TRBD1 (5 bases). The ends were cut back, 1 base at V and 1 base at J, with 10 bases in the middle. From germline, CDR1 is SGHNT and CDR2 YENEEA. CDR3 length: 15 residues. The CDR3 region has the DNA TGTGCCAGCAGCTTAGGAGTCCAGGGGAACACTGAAGCTTTCTTT. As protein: CASSLGVQGNTEAFF.

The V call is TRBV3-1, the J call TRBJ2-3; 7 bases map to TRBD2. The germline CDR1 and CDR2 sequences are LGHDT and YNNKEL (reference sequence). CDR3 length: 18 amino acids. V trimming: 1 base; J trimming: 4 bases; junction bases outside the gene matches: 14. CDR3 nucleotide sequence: TGTGCCAGCAGCCAAGTTCGGGGCGCGGGAGAGGTGGCAGATACGCAGTATTTT. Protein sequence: CASSQVRGAGEVADTQYF.

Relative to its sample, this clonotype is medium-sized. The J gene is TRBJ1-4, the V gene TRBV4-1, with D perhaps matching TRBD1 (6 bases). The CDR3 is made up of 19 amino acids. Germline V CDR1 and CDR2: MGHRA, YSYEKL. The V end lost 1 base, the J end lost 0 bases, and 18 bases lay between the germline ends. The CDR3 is CASSQGGARRLPTNEKLFF. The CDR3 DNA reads TGCGCCAGCAGCCAAGGGGGGGCCAGACGCCTACCAACTAATGAAAAACTGTTTTTT.

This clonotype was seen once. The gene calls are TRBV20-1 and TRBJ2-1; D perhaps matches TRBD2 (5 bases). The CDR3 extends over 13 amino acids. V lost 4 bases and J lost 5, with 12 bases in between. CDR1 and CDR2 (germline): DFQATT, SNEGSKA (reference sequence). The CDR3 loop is CSAKEDPDNEQFF. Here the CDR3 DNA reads TGCAGTGCTAAGGAGGATCCGGACAATGAGCAGTTCTTC.

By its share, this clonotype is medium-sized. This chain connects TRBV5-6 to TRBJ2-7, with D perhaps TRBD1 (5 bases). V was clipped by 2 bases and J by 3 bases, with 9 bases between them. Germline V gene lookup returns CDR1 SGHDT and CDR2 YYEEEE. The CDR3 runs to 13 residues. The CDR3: CASSFTGFYEQYF. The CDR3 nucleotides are TGTGCCAGCAGCTTCACAGGATTCTACGAGCAGTACTTC.

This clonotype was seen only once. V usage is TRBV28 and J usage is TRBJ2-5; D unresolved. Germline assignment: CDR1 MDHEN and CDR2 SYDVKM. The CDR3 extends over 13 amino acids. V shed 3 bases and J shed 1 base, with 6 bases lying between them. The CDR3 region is CASSFGGQETQYF. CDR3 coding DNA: TGTGCCAGCAGTTTCGGCGGCCAAGAGACCCAGTACTTC.

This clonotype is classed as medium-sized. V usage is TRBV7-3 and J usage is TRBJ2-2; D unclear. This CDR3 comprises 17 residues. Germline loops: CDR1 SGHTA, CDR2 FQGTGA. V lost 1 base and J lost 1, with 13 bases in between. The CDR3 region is CASSLKRPLMNTGELFF. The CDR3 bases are TGTGCCAGCAGCTTAAAGAGACCACTTATGAACACCGGGGAGCTGTTTTTT.

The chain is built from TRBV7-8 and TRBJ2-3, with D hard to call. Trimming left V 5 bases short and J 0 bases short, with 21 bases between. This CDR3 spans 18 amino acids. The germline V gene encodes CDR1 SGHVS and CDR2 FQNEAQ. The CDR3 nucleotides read TGTGCCAGCAGCCGGGTTGCCTACTCTCTTTCTAGCACAGATACGCAGTATTTT. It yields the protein CASSRVAYSLSSTDTQYF.

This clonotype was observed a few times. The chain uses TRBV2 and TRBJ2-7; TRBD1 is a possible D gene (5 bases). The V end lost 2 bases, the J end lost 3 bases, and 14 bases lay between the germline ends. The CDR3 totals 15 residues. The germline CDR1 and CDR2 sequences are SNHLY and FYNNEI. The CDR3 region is CASSERGSAFYEQYF. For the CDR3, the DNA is TGTGCCAGCAGTGAAAGGGGTTCCGCCTTCTACGAGCAGTACTTC.

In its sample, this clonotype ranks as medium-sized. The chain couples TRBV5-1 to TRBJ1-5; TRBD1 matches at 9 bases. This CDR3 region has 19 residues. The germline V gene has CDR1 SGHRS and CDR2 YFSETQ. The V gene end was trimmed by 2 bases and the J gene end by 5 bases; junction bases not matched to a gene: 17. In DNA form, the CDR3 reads TGCGCCAGCAGCTTTCTCCCCCCACAGGGGGCGCGAGGGGATCAGCCCCAGCATTTT. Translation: CASSFLPPQGARGDQPQHF.

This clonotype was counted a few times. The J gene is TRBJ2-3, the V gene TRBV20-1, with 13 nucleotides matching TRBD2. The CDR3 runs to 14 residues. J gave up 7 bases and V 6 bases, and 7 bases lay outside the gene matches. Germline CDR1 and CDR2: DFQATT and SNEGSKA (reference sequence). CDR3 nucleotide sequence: TGCAGTGCCAGACTAGCGGGAGGCACCTATACGCAGTATTTT. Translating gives CSARLAGGTYTQYF.

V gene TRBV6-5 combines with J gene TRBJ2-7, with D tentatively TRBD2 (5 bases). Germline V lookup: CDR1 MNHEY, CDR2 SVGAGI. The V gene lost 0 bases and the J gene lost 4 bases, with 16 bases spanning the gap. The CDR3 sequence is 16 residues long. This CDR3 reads CASSYSEADGPYEQYF. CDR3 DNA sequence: TGTGCCAGCAGTTACTCGGAGGCCGACGGGCCTTACGAGCAGTACTTC.

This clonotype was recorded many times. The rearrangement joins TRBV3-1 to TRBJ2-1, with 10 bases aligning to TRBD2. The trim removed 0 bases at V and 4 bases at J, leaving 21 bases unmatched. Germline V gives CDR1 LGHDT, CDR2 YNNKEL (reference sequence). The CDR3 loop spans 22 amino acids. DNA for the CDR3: TGTGCCAGCAGCCAAGAAAAGCCGCTGACTAGCGGGTCTAGATCCTGGTACAATGAGCAGTTCTTC. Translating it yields CASSQEKPLTSGSRSWYNEQFF.

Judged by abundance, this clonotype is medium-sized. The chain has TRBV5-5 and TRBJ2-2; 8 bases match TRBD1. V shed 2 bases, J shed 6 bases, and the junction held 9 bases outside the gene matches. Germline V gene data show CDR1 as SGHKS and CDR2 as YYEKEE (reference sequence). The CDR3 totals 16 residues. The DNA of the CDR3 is TGTGCCAGCAGCTTCAGGGGGACAGGAGGGCCCGGGGAGCTGTTTTTT. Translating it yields CASSFRGTGGPGELFF.